Each of the 25 T cell receptor beta chains below was sequenced from the same sample in a study of CD8+ T cells in alopecia areata. Extraction of RNA preceded its reverse transcription into cDNA, which served as the sequencing template. Data came from immunoSEQ multiplex PCR; TCRdb stores just in-frame clones and leaves some out. Of 9,500 to 15,000 clones in the sample, 50% to 65% were seen once. Peripheral blood and lesional scalp punch biopsies came from alopecia areata patients. Source material: skin. Source of these receptors: a human donor with alopecia areata.

V and J are TRBV7-9 and TRBJ2-7; D gene ambiguous. Germline CDR1 SEHNR, CDR2 FQNEAQ (reference sequence). Trimming shortened V by 2 bases and J by 5 bases, and 16 bases separated the two germline ends. This CDR3 has 15 amino acids. The CDR3, as DNA: TGTGCCAGCAGCTTAAGTTTTCCCCGCCCCCACGAGCAGTACTTC. This gives the protein CASSLSFPRPHEQYF. Supplemented by reference TRBV7-9 and TRBJ2-7, the full variable domain reads DTGVSQNPRHKITKRGQNVTFRCDPISEHNRLYWYRQTLGQGPEFLTYFQNEAQLEKSRLLSDRFSAERPKGSFSTLEIQRTEQGDSAMYLCASSLSFPRPHEQYFGPGTRLTVT.

The chain uses TRBV4-3 and TRBJ2-2; D is unresolved. V was cut by 4 bases and J by 4 bases, with 13 bases left in between. The length of the CDR3 is 15 residues. CDR1 and CDR2 (germline): LGHNA, YSLEER. The CDR3 loop reads CASSRGSWTTGELFF. As DNA, the CDR3 is TGCGCCAGCAGCCGGGGTAGCTGGACCACCGGGGAGCTGTTTTTT.

The chain uses TRBV5-6 and TRBJ2-3; 11 bases match TRBD2. J lost 2 bases, V lost 2 bases, and 10 bases had no gene match. The CDR3 length is 18 residues. Germline V gene lookup returns CDR1 SGHDT and CDR2 YYEEEE. The CDR3 sequence is CASSFPPTSGKLTDTQYF. The DNA for the CDR3 is TGTGCCAGCAGCTTTCCGCCGACTAGCGGGAAGCTCACAGATACGCAGTATTTT.

The chain joins TRBV7-8 to TRBJ2-5; 9 nucleotides line up with TRBD2. V dropped 1 base and J dropped 9; count of bases not matched to a gene: 6. Looked up from germline, CDR1 is SGHVS and CDR2 is FQNEAQ. This CDR3 comprises 14 residues. This CDR3 is CASSLEAGGGSQYF. As DNA, the CDR3 is TGTGCCAGCAGCTTAGAAGCGGGGGGTGGATCCCAGTACTTC.

The rearrangement links TRBV4-1 to TRBJ1-5; D ambiguous. There are 14 residues in the CDR3. Germline values: CDR1 MGHRA, CDR2 YSYEKL. With 4 bases removed from V and 9 bases from J, the gap between germline ends came to 16 bases. CDR3 nucleotides: TGCGCCAGCAGCCCAAGGTGGACGAGCCGGCCCCAGCATTTT. Its translation is CASSPRWTSRPQHF.

In the case of this clone: The junction does not match germline at one end; this may be a read error. The chain employs TRBV30 and TRBJ1-1; D gene uncertain. Germline CDR1 GTSNPN, CDR2 SVGIG (reference sequence). This CDR3 has 13 amino acids. CDR3 DNA sequence: TGTGCCTGGACCCCTTGGTCGAACACTAAAGCTTTCTTT. It is translated as CAWTPWSNTKAFF.

CDR3 sequence reads: CAWSRTNYEQYF. The CDR3 coding sequence is TGTGCCTGGAGTCGCACAAATTACGAGCAGTACTTC. The J gene is TRBJ2-7, the V gene TRBV30; D not resolved. Trimming shortened V by 2 bases and J by 4 bases, and 9 bases separated the two germline ends. The CDR3 has 12 residues. CDR1 and CDR2 from the germline V gene are GTSNPN and SVGIG (reference sequence).

The chain is built from TRBV4-2 and TRBJ2-2, with 8 bases that match TRBD2. Germline V gene lookup returns CDR1 LGHNA and CDR2 YNFKEQ. This CDR3 is 17 amino acids long. The V segment lost 1 base and the J segment 1 base; nucleotides outside the gene matches: 5. CDR3 loop: CASSQAGTSLNTGELFF. CDR3 DNA: TGTGCCAGCAGCCAAGCGGGGACTAGTCTGAACACCGGGGAGCTGTTTTTT.

This clone is deemed medium-sized (0.01 to 0.1%). The genes are TRBV19 and TRBJ2-1, with TRBD1 matching 8 bases. CDR3 length: 15 residues. With V trimmed by 3 bases and J by 3 bases, 4 bases remained unmatched. In germline, CDR1 is LNHDA, CDR2 SQIVND (reference sequence). The CDR3 protein is CASSMEGQDYNEQFF. The CDR3 bases are TGTGCCAGTAGTATGGAGGGACAGGACTACAATGAGCAGTTCTTC.

The chain joins TRBV19 to TRBJ2-3; D perhaps matches TRBD2 (6 bases). The germline gives CDR1 LNHDA, CDR2 SQIVND (reference sequence). Trimming stripped 1 base from V and 0 bases from J, with 11 bases between. The CDR3 is 16 residues long. For the CDR3, the DNA is TGTGCCAGTAGTATAGCCCTCGGGACTAGCACAGATACGCAGTATTTT. Its translation: CASSIALGTSTDTQYF. The complete variable domain, with remaining parts taken from reference TRBV19 and TRBJ2-3, reads DGGITQSPKYLFRKEGQNVTLSCEQNLNHDAMYWYRQDPGQGLRLIYYSQIVNDFQKGDIAEGYSVSREKKESFPLTVTSAQKNPTAFYLCASSIALGTSTDTQYFGPGTRLTVL.

This clone was observed a few times. This chain's CDR3 is CASSPILGTYEQYF. CDR3 DNA sequence: TGCGCCAGCTCACCTATTCTGGGAACCTACGAGCAGTACTTC. The chain combines TRBV5-1 with TRBJ2-7; D is unresolved. V shed 7 bases and J shed 2 bases, with 16 bases lying between them. This CDR3 comprises 14 residues. The germline gives CDR1 SGHRS, CDR2 YFSETQ. The complete variable domain, with remaining parts taken from reference TRBV5-1 and TRBJ2-7, reads KAGVTQTPRYLIKTRGQQVTLSCSPISGHRSVSWYQQTPGQGLQFLFEYFSETQRNKGNFPGRFSGRQFSNSRSEMNVSTLELGDSALYLCASSPILGTYEQYFGPGTRLTVT.

This clone was counted between two and nine times. This chain uses TRBV30 with TRBJ1-6; D unresolved. This CDR3 contains 13 residues. V was pared by 2 bases and J by 4 bases, with 6 bases between. Germline V gives CDR1 GTSNPN, CDR2 SVGIG (reference sequence). CDR3 protein: CAWSHPYNSPLHF. For the CDR3, the DNA is TGTGCCTGGAGTCACCCATATAATTCACCCCTCCACTTT.

The J gene is TRBJ1-5, the V gene TRBV5-5; unclear D gene. The V gene lost 3 bases and the J gene lost 0 bases, with 7 bases spanning the gap. This CDR3 is 14 amino acids long. Germline loops: CDR1 SGHKS, CDR2 YYEKEE (reference sequence). This CDR3 reads CASSSRVSNQPQHF. Here the CDR3 DNA reads TGTGCCAGCAGCTCGAGGGTTAGCAATCAGCCCCAGCATTTT.

The gene calls are TRBV6-4 and TRBJ2-1; 10 nucleotides agree with TRBD1. The CDR3 has 15 residues. Trimming cost V 6 bases and J 10 bases; bases outside gene matches: 12. From germline, CDR1 is MRHNA and CDR2 SNTAGT. As DNA, the CDR3 is TGTGCCAGCAGCGGACAGGGGGGGCCTTATCGGGAGCAGTTCTTC. Translated: CASSGQGGPYREQFF.

This clone showed up just a few times. The chain carries TRBV7-8 and TRBJ1-2; TRBD1 is a possible D gene (5 bases). Germline CDR1 is SGHVS and CDR2 is FQNEAQ. The CDR3 consists of 14 residues. The V end was cut by 7 bases, the J end by 3 bases, with 15 bases between. The CDR3, as DNA: TGTGCCAGCAACTATCTTCAGGGAGACTATGGCTACACCTTC. This sequence encodes CASNYLQGDYGYTF.

This clone was seen a handful of times. This chain links TRBV29-1 with TRBJ2-1; no clear D. Germline loops: CDR1 SQVTM, CDR2 ANQGSEA. Trimming removed 3 bases from V and 3 bases from J, with 18 bases in between. CDR3 size: 16 residues. In DNA form, the CDR3 reads TGCAGCGTTGATGCCAAACCCTTAACCTTCTACAATGAGCAGTTCTTC. This translates into CSVDAKPLTFYNEQFF.

The V call is TRBV27, the J call TRBJ2-2; D gene unclear. V dropped 4 bases and J dropped 7 bases, with 13 bases sitting between them. The CDR3 consists of 14 residues. Germline CDR1 and CDR2: MNHEY and SMNVEV (reference sequence). The CDR3 DNA follows: TGTGCCAGCAGTTACGATCTAAATGGCGGGGAGCTGTTTTTT. Translation gives CASSYDLNGGELFF.

This chain joins TRBV27 and TRBJ1-1; D possibly corresponds to TRBD1 (5 bases). The CDR3 sequence is 12 residues long. Looked up from germline, CDR1 is MNHEY and CDR2 is SMNVEV (reference sequence). CDR3 protein: CATRAGSTEAFF. DNA of the CDR3: TGTGCTACTAGGGCAGGGAGCACTGAAGCTTTCTTT.

This chain connects TRBV7-9 to TRBJ2-1; 7 bases are shared with TRBD2. The CDR3 consists of 14 residues. Losses at the gene ends were 10 bases for V and 9 bases for J; bases not matched to a gene: 15. The V gene's germline CDR1 is SEHNR and CDR2 FQNEAQ (reference sequence). CDR3 region: CATLQSGVQGEQFF. Here the CDR3 DNA reads TGTGCCACCCTCCAAAGCGGGGTTCAGGGTGAGCAGTTCTTC.

The chain recombines TRBV28 with TRBJ1-2; the match to TRBD1 covers 7 bases. Looked up from germline, CDR1 is MDHEN and CDR2 is SYDVKM. Trimming cost V 5 bases and J 2 bases; bases outside gene matches: 11. The length of the CDR3 is 16 residues. This chain's CDR3 is CASSPHTTGANYGYTF. The DNA for the CDR3 is TGTGCCAGCAGTCCTCACACCACAGGGGCGAACTATGGCTACACCTTC.

The chain uses TRBV29-1 and TRBJ2-1; tentatively, D is TRBD2 (6 bases). This CDR3 region has 14 residues. CDR1 SQVTM and CDR2 ANQGSEA come from the germline V gene. Trimming left V 4 bases short and J 8 bases short, with 18 bases between. CDR3 bases: TGCAGCGTTGCCGGGGAGGTGCATCTACATGAGCAGTTCTTC. This sequence encodes CSVAGEVHLHEQFF.

The genes are TRBV5-4 and TRBJ2-4, with 7 bases identical to TRBD1. Germline CDR1 is SGHNT and CDR2 is YYREEE (reference sequence). The V and J ends lost 3 bases and 4 bases, in that order; junction bases with no gene match: 7. The length of the CDR3 is 15 residues. CDR3 bases: TGTGCCAGCAGCTCCACCGGGACAGAGAAAAACATTCAGTACTTC. It specifies CASSSTGTEKNIQYF. Full variable domain (missing parts from reference TRBV5-4 and TRBJ2-4): ETGVTQSPTHLIKTRGQQVTLRCSSQSGHNTVSWYQQALGQGPQFIFQYYREEENGRGNFPPRFSGLQFPNYSSELNVNALELDDSALYLCASSSTGTEKNIQYFGAGTRLSVL.

The V call is TRBV7-9, the J call TRBJ2-3, with 8 bases identical to TRBD2. The CDR3 is 14 residues long. J was trimmed by 1 base and V by 3 bases; bases with no gene match: 0. CDR1 and CDR2 from the germline V gene are SEHNR and FQNEAQ (reference sequence). This CDR3 reads CASSFGGGTDTQYF. The CDR3 DNA follows: TGTGCCAGCAGCTTCGGGGGGGGCACAGATACGCAGTATTTT.

The CDR3 DNA is TGTGCCAGCAGTTCTACCTTGAGGGACAGGGGCTCCTACGAGCAGTACTTC. Protein product: CASSSTLRDRGSYEQYF. The chain uses TRBV28 and TRBJ2-5, with 10 bases fitting TRBD1. Near its end, the DNA agrees better with TRBJ2-7, so the J call may be wrong. CDR3 length: 17 amino acids. Germline lookup yields CDR1 MDHEN and CDR2 SYDVKM.

This clone is judged medium-sized. The V and J genes are TRBV18 and TRBJ2-6, with 8 bases aligning to TRBD1. The CDR3 spans 19 residues. Germline V gene lookup returns CDR1 KGHSH and CDR2 LQKENI. The V gene end was trimmed by 3 bases and the J gene end by 3 bases; junction bases not matched to a gene: 13. DNA of the CDR3: TGTGCCAGCTCACCGGGAACTGGCAGGGGGCGAGTTGGGGCCAACGTCCTGACTTTC. It translates to CASSPGTGRGRVGANVLTF.